These 18 T cell receptor beta chains came from one sample sequenced in a study of cytomegalovirus exposure and HLA in healthy donors. PCR employed 60 Vbeta and 13 Jbeta primers. This table comes from immunoSEQ multiplex PCR, and its TCRdb copy is limited to in-frame clones, with some not included. This table holds tens of thousands of clones, roughly 76% found once. Source material: PBMCs. These receptors came from a woman between 25 and 40 years old in good health and CMV-seronegative.

This chain links TRBV28 with TRBJ2-1; D might be TRBD2 (5 bases). CDR1 and CDR2 from the germline V gene are MDHEN and SYDVKM. V lost 5 bases to trimming and J lost 4 bases, with 9 bases between them. The CDR3 spans 13 residues. CDR3: CASSERRYNEQFF. For the CDR3, the DNA is TGTGCCAGCAGTGAGCGGAGATACAATGAGCAGTTCTTC.

This chain connects TRBV27 to TRBJ2-2; 7 nucleotides line up with TRBD2. Germline V gene data show CDR1 as MNHEY and CDR2 as SMNVEV (reference sequence). The junction had 4 bases not matched to a gene; V was cut back by 9 bases and J by 0 bases. The CDR3 runs 14 residues. In DNA, the CDR3 is TGTGCCAGTTGGGCGGGAGCGAACACCGGGGAGCTGTTTTTT. Its translation: CASWAGANTGELFF.

The chain recombines TRBV19 with TRBJ1-1; TRBD1 agrees at 7 bases. The CDR3 consists of 14 residues. Germline V gene sequence: CDR1 LNHDA, CDR2 SQIVND (reference sequence). The ends lost 6 bases at V and 0 bases at J; junction bases unmatched: 4. CDR3 DNA: TGTGCCAGTAGGCGGACAGGCGTGAACACTGAAGCTTTCTTT. Its translation is CASRRTGVNTEAFF.

V and J are TRBV19 and TRBJ2-7; maybe TRBD1 (6 bases). With 6 bases removed from V and 3 bases from J, the gap between germline ends came to 15 bases. Per the germline V gene, CDR1 is LNHDA and CDR2 is SQIVND (reference sequence). This CDR3 comprises 14 residues. In DNA form, the CDR3 reads TGTGCCAGTAGCGCAGGGGCAGTGAACTACGAGCAGTACTTC. Amino acid sequence: CASSAGAVNYEQYF.

This clone was detected only once. This CDR3 is CASSLAAGGSYEQYF. The CDR3 nucleotides are TGTGCCAGCAGCCTCGCGGCAGGGGGATCCTACGAGCAGTACTTC. V usage is TRBV7-3 and J usage is TRBJ2-7; TRBD1 aligns across 7 bases. The CDR3 totals 15 residues. The V and J ends lost 5 bases and 1 base, in that order; junction bases with no gene match: 8. Germline values: CDR1 SGHTA, CDR2 FQGTGA.

This clone has a single count. The rearrangement uses TRBV7-3 and TRBJ2-1; the match to TRBD2 covers 14 bases. The junction had 4 bases not matched to a gene; V was cut back by 5 bases and J by 7 bases. The CDR3 covers 15 residues. Germline values: CDR1 SGHTA, CDR2 FQGTGA. CDR3 nucleotide sequence: TGTGCCAGCAGCCGGGGACTAGCGGGAGTTAATGAGCAGTTCTTC. Amino acids: CASSRGLAGVNEQFF.

This clone was observed a handful of times. This chain links TRBV6-1 with TRBJ2-7, with TRBD2 matching 7 bases. J was trimmed by 6 bases and V by 8 bases; bases with no gene match: 13. The CDR3 covers 14 residues. Germline V gives CDR1 MNHNS, CDR2 SASEGT. The CDR3 region has the DNA TGTGCCAGCGCGCTCCGCGGGGGAGCCCTCGAGCAGTACTTC. It translates to CASALRGGALEQYF.

This clone was seen just once. The chain links TRBV19 to TRBJ1-2, with D possibly being TRBD1 (5 bases). Between the trimmed V and J ends, which lost 4 bases and 8 bases, there was a span of 17 bases. This CDR3 contains 14 residues. Germline CDR1 and CDR2: LNHDA and SQIVND (reference sequence). In DNA, the CDR3 is TGTGCCAGTAGTAGGTTTCCGACAGCGGGGGGCTACACCTTC. It encodes CASSRFPTAGGYTF.

This chain links TRBV7-2 with TRBJ1-2, with 7 bases that match TRBD1. Trimming cost V 0 bases and J 8 bases; bases outside gene matches: 6. The CDR3 has 14 amino acids. Germline V gene data show CDR1 as SGHTA and CDR2 as FQGNSA. The CDR3 DNA reads as TGTGCCAGCAGCTTAGCGGGGACAGCCCTCGGCTACACCTTC. This sequence encodes CASSLAGTALGYTF.

The genes are TRBV6-5 and TRBJ2-5; a possible D gene is TRBD2 (7 bases). The CDR3 has 13 residues. The germline V and J ends were trimmed by 6 bases and 6 bases, with 14 bases remaining between them. Germline CDR1 is MNHEY and CDR2 is SVGAGI. The CDR3 is CASSLQGGKTQYF. CDR3 in DNA: TGTGCCAGCAGCCTACAGGGAGGGAAGACCCAGTACTTC.

The chain has TRBV4-1 and TRBJ2-3; 7 bases map to TRBD2. CDR1 and CDR2 (germline): MGHRA, YSYEKL. With V trimmed by 4 bases and J by 2 bases, 6 bases remained unmatched. The CDR3 is 15 amino acids. This chain's CDR3 is CASSLGGVPTDTQYF. The CDR3 DNA sequence: TGCGCCAGCAGCCTTGGGGGGGTCCCCACAGATACGCAGTATTTT.

The V call is TRBV29-1, the J call TRBJ2-7, with D perhaps matching TRBD2 (7 bases). Germline V gene data show CDR1 as SQVTM and CDR2 as ANQGSEA. The CDR3 has 13 residues. V was clipped by 2 bases and J by 4 bases, with 12 bases between them. This CDR3 is CSVEKGGGYEQYF. The CDR3 DNA is TGCAGCGTTGAAAAGGGGGGGGGTTACGAGCAGTACTTC.

The chain carries TRBV15 and TRBJ2-1; a weak D match, TRBD2 (6 bases). CDR3 length: 17 amino acids. CDR1 and CDR2 (germline): LNHNV, YYDKDF (reference sequence). V shed 0 bases and J shed 3 bases, with 15 bases lying between them. The CDR3: CATSRDVRDSDYNEQFF. The CDR3, as DNA: TGTGCCACCAGCAGAGATGTTAGGGACTCAGACTACAATGAGCAGTTCTTC.

The V gene is TRBV4-1, the J gene TRBJ2-1; 10 positions match TRBD2. V gave up 0 bases and J gave up 3 bases; unmatched junction bases: 2. CDR3 length: 16 amino acids. Looked up from germline, CDR1 is MGHRA and CDR2 is YSYEKL. Here the CDR3 DNA reads TGCGCCAGCAGCCAAGATCGGACTAGCGGCTACAATGAGCAGTTCTTC. It is translated as CASSQDRTSGYNEQFF.

This clone was detected only a few times. The chain couples TRBV4-3 to TRBJ2-3, with a weak D call TRBD2 (7 bases). Looked up from germline, CDR1 is LGHNA and CDR2 is YSLEER. Trimming removed 0 bases at V and 6 bases at J, with 19 bases between. There are 17 residues in the CDR3. The CDR3 DNA sequence: TGCGCCAGCAGCCAAGAATACGGCGTGGGGGGGGCGGATACGCAGTATTTT. Amino acid sequence: CASSQEYGVGGADTQYF.

The chain is built from TRBV28 and TRBJ1-2; D gene unclear. The CDR3 loop spans 15 amino acids. Germline lookup yields CDR1 MDHEN and CDR2 SYDVKM. The V gene lost 8 bases and the J gene lost 1 base, with 17 bases spanning the gap. The CDR3 is CASWTAEWNNYGYTF. CDR3 DNA: TGTGCCAGCTGGACTGCCGAGTGGAATAACTATGGCTACACCTTC.

The genes are TRBV2 and TRBJ2-7, with TRBD1 identical over 8 bases. Germline lookup yields CDR1 SNHLY and CDR2 FYNNEI. The V segment lost 3 bases and the J segment 3 bases; nucleotides outside the gene matches: 7. The CDR3 totals 15 residues. The CDR3 DNA sequence: TGTGCCAGCAGTGAGGGACAGGTGATACGCTACGAGCAGTACTTC. It codes for CASSEGQVIRYEQYF. Full variable domain (missing parts from reference TRBV2 and TRBJ2-7): EPEVTQTPSHQVTQMGQEVILRCVPISNHLYFYWYRQILGQKVEFLVSFYNNEISEKSEIFDDQFSVERPDGSNFTLKIRSTKLEDSAMYFCASSEGQVIRYEQYFGPGTRLTVT.

The V call is TRBV19, the J call TRBJ2-1; 7 bases fit TRBD1. J lost 4 bases, V lost 5 bases, and 5 bases had no gene match. This CDR3 has 14 residues. CDR1 and CDR2 from the germline V gene are LNHDA and SQIVND (reference sequence). The CDR3 DNA is TGTGCCAGTAGTTCGGGACAGACATACAATGAGCAGTTCTTC. Its translation: CASSSGQTYNEQFF.